These T cell receptor beta chains were read from a single sample in a study of blood T cell repertoires in COVID-19. Assay used: immunoSEQ multiplex PCR; TCRdb lists only in-frame clones, some missing. The sample lists about 130,000 clones, 70% to 80% occurring once. Sequencing input: peripheral blood. These receptors originate from a human donor in a cohort sampled during active COVID-19. Both conserved end residues are trimmed from each CDR3.

V: TRBV3-1/TRBV3-2
length: 13
CDR3: ASSQEGQGVSPLH

V: TRBV19
length: 13
CDR3: ASSKRRDYQETQY

V: TRBV4-1
length: 11
CDR3: ASSLRGNQPQH

V: TRBV6-5
length: 13
CDR3: ASRDRGTAKNIQY

V: TRBV27
length: 11
CDR3: ASSFTGGTEAF

V: TRBV28
length: 12
CDR3: ASTPAGGRDEQY

V: TRBV10-2
length: 16
CDR3: ASSLLGGALRTGNTIY

V: TRBV4-1
length: 13
CDR3: ASSPPTGRVSPLH

V: TRBV19
length: 12
CDR3: ASSIPAPGTEAF

V: TRBV15
length: 12
CDR3: ATSRVGGSGEQY

V: TRBV9
length: 11
CDR3: ASSREANEKLF

V: TRBV5-6
length: 10
CDR3: ASSQDSYEQY

V: TRBV2
length: 10
CDR3: ASRGAAYEQY

V: TRBV5-1
length: 13
CDR3: ASSLGTVGGEKLF

V: TRBV27
length: 14
CDR3: ASSLSFRERNYGYT

V: TRBV27
length: 11
CDR3: ASSQDQVYEQY

V: TRBV6-5
length: 11
CDR3: ASSYNTRYEQY

V: TRBV3-1/TRBV3-2
length: 15
CDR3: ASSRQLLLRRGETQY

V: TRBV5-5
length: 13
CDR3: ASSPPGATNYGYT

V: TRBV7-8
length: 14
CDR3: ASSLGVGTGIEKLF

V: TRBV14
length: 11
CDR3: ASSQVARETQY

V: TRBV3-1/TRBV3-2
length: 13
CDR3: ASSQQHRATDTQY

V: TRBV7-9
length: 16
CDR3: ASSPYAGTQLDTDTQY

V: TRBV2
length: 12
CDR3: ASSSQGSNTEAF

V: TRBV5-4
length: 11
CDR3: ASSIGQAFGYT

V: TRBV7-3
length: 10
CDR3: ASSLDREVYT

V: TRBV28
length: 15
CDR3: ASSPKPGFKGWVGYT

V: TRBV19
length: 12
CDR3: ASSNKGLHQPQH

V: TRBV9
length: 12
CDR3: ASSVGRGPETQY

V: TRBV5-4
length: 12
CDR3: ASSSDNYAYEQY

V: TRBV6-5
length: 9
CDR3: ASSGGEKLF

V: TRBV5-5
length: 14
CDR3: ASSLASGFSTDTQY

V: TRBV4-1
length: 14
CDR3: ASSQDPGTGKETQY

V: TRBV6-5
length: 11
CDR3: ASRAQMNTEAF

V: TRBV19
length: 11
CDR3: ASSIQGNYGYT

V: TRBV19
length: 11
CDR3: ASSYRLTYEQY

V: TRBV18
length: 13
CDR3: ASSLGLGAGYGYT

V: TRBV6-5
length: 14
CDR3: ASSYRTGREYYEQY

V: TRBV5-6
length: 12
CDR3: ASSLEGAGEKLF

V: TRBV28
length: 12
CDR3: ASSFKDSPYEQY

V: TRBV29-1
length: 12
CDR3: SVEDLSDTDTQY

V: TRBV10-2
length: 11
CDR3: ASRQGASDEQY

V: TRBV5-6
length: 12
CDR3: ASSFGTAGNTIY

V: TRBV24-1
length: 12
CDR3: ATSVSADTGELF

V: TRBV10-3
length: 13
CDR3: AISDSGGAQNEQF

V: TRBV2
length: 12
CDR3: ASSPGQGRTEAF

V: TRBV5-1
length: 12
CDR3: ASSFAGGEETQY

V: TRBV6-5
length: 11
CDR3: ASRGQLNYGYT

V: TRBV6-6
length: 10
CDR3: ASSYNTGELF

V: TRBV5-6
length: 13
CDR3: ASSLPGTDRDTQY

V: TRBV7-3
length: 13
CDR3: ASSFTGGGATEAF

V: TRBV6-6
length: 11
CDR3: ATARATNEKLF

V: TRBV2
length: 15
CDR3: ASSALEIQAVHSPLH

V: TRBV10-2
length: 13
CDR3: ASSEGQVGNQPQH

V: TRBV7-6
length: 11
CDR3: ASSLGGTGEAF

V: TRBV4-1
length: 12
CDR3: ASSQLTGTWVAF

V: TRBV27
length: 14
CDR3: ASSTRTGSNTGELF

V: TRBV4-1
length: 15
CDR3: ASSQEPHRGSSYEQY

V: TRBV5-6
length: 12
CDR3: ASSGDREGETQY